One sample yielded the 31 T cell receptor beta chains listed below, sequenced in a study of shared clonotypes between healthy human individuals. TCRdb keeps only in-frame clones here, not all; method: immunoSEQ multiplex PCR. The table records about 320,000 clones, roughly 87% of them present only once. The material sequenced was memory CD8+ T cells sorted from blood. Subset described: CD45RO+ cells pooled with CCR7-negative TemRA cells. These receptors originate from a young man in good health.

This clone was detected a few times. The chain joins TRBV6-5 to TRBJ1-5; unclear D gene. Trimming stripped 8 bases from V and 0 bases from J, with 11 bases between. Germline CDR1 reads MNHEY; CDR2 reads SVGAGI. The CDR3 loop spans 14 amino acids. CDR3 bases: TGTGCCAGCGGCCGCAGCTATAGCAATCAGCCCCAGCATTTT. Encoded protein: CASGRSYSNQPQHF.

The gene calls are TRBV6-5 and TRBJ2-5; D not resolved. The V end was cut by 5 bases, the J end by 5 bases, with 15 bases between. There are 14 residues in the CDR3. Germline-derived CDR1 and CDR2 are MNHEY and SVGAGI. This CDR3 reads CASSPLKGRETQYF. CDR3 coding DNA: TGTGCCAGCAGTCCCCTAAAGGGCAGGGAGACCCAGTACTTC.

The V and J genes are TRBV27 and TRBJ2-7; 8 bases line up with TRBD1. The CDR3 consists of 16 residues. Germline CDR1 MNHEY, CDR2 SMNVEV (reference sequence). Losses at the gene ends were 2 bases for V and 2 bases for J; bases not matched to a gene: 8. The CDR3 nucleotides read TGTGCCAGCAGTTTAATTGGGACAGGACTTACCTACGAGCAGTACTTC. This translates into CASSLIGTGLTYEQYF.

This chain joins TRBV11-2 and TRBJ2-7; the D is unclear. Trimming removed 5 bases from V and 4 bases from J, with 12 bases in between. Germline V lookup: CDR1 SGHAT, CDR2 FQNNGV. The CDR3 extends over 13 amino acids. The CDR3 reads CASSENPVYEQYF. The CDR3 DNA follows: TGTGCCAGCAGCGAGAACCCTGTTTACGAGCAGTACTTC. Filled out from reference TRBV11-2 and TRBJ2-7, the complete variable domain reads EAGVAQSPRYKIIEKRQSVAFWCNPISGHATLYWYQQILGQGPKLLIQFQNNGVVDDSQLPKDRFSAERLKGVDSTLKIQPAKLEDSAVYLCASSENPVYEQYFGPGTRLTVT.

The chain carries TRBV5-6 and TRBJ1-2; D may be TRBD1 (6 bases). Germline assignment: CDR1 SGHDT and CDR2 YYEEEE. The CDR3 sequence is 14 residues long. Trimming removed 3 bases at V and 1 base at J, with 10 bases between. CDR3 in DNA: TGTGCCAGCAGCTCGGGACACAATAACTATGGCTACACCTTC. Amino acid sequence: CASSSGHNNYGYTF.

The CDR3, as DNA: TGTGCCAGCAGCTGGGACAGGGTAGGATACGAGCAGTACTTC. Residues: CASSWDRVGYEQYF. The chain carries TRBV5-4 and TRBJ2-7; TRBD1 matches at 9 bases. V lost 3 bases to trimming and J lost 4 bases; unmatched junction nucleotides: 5. Germline V lookup: CDR1 SGHNT, CDR2 YYREEE (reference sequence). The CDR3 totals 14 residues.

This chain uses TRBV29-1 with TRBJ1-2; TRBD1 might be the D (5 bases). This CDR3 is 13 amino acids long. Germline lookup yields CDR1 SQVTM and CDR2 ANQGSEA. Deletions cut 5 bases from V and 0 bases from J, with 10 bases between. CDR3 sequence reads: CSVSGGTNYGYTF. CDR3 DNA: TGCAGCGTTTCCGGGGGGACTAACTATGGCTACACCTTC.

Concerning this clone itself: Other DNA sequences in the same sample also yield this CDR3. V is TRBV27 and J is TRBJ2-7, with D hard to call. CDR3 length: 12 amino acids. Trimming removed 3 bases from V and 4 bases from J, with 7 bases in between. Per the germline V gene, CDR1 is MNHEY and CDR2 is SMNVEV (reference sequence). This CDR3 reads CASSFVGYEQYF. CDR3 nucleotide sequence: TGTGCCAGCAGTTTTGTGGGTTACGAGCAGTACTTC.

This rearrangement joins TRBV9 to TRBJ2-3; possible D gene TRBD2, 5 bases. This CDR3 has 17 amino acids. Germline-derived CDR1 and CDR2 are SGDLS and YYNGEE. V lost 7 bases and J 0 bases, leaving 21 bases between the germline ends. The DNA of the CDR3 is TGTGCCAGCCCTTGGCTAGCAGACCCCTCTAGCACAGATACGCAGTATTTT. This encodes CASPWLADPSSTDTQYF. The full variable domain, with the rest looked up from reference TRBV9 and TRBJ2-3, is DSGVTQTPKHLITATGQRVTLRCSPRSGDLSVYWYQQSLDQGLQFLIQYYNGEERAKGNILERFSAQQFPDLHSELNLSSLELGDSALYFCASPWLADPSSTDTQYFGPGTRLTVL.

This sequence joins TRBV13 and TRBJ1-4; D gene unclear. The CDR3 covers 13 residues. Trimming stripped 4 bases from V and 5 bases from J, with 8 bases between. Germline CDR1 reads PRHDT; CDR2 reads FYEKMQ (reference sequence). CDR3 sequence reads: CASSSRGNEKLFF. The CDR3, as DNA: TGTGCCAGCAGCTCCCGGGGAAATGAAAAACTGTTTTTT.

The chain is built from TRBV5-4 and TRBJ2-7; D is perhaps TRBD2 (5 bases). From germline, CDR1 is SGHNT and CDR2 YYREEE (reference sequence). The CDR3 is made up of 15 amino acids. V lost 0 bases, J lost 2 bases, and 12 bases lay in between. DNA for the CDR3: TGTGCCAGCAGCTTGGAACTAGAACCCCCCTACGAGCAGTACTTC. Residues: CASSLELEPPYEQYF.

This rearrangement joins TRBV28 to TRBJ2-2; D is perhaps TRBD1 (5 bases). V lost 6 bases to trimming and J lost 2 bases, with 13 bases between them. The CDR3 sequence is 15 residues long. CDR1 and CDR2 from the germline V gene are MDHEN and SYDVKM. The CDR3 here is CASRPTTENTGELFF. CDR3 nucleotides: TGTGCCAGCAGACCTACGACAGAAAACACCGGGGAGCTGTTTTTT.

V and J are TRBV4-1 and TRBJ2-7, with 7 nucleotides matching TRBD2. CDR1 and CDR2 (germline): MGHRA, YSYEKL. This CDR3 contains 16 residues. With 0 bases clipped from V and 0 bases from J, the junction kept 5 bases outside the gene matches. DNA for the CDR3: TGCGCCAGCAGCCAAGAGCCGAGCGGGGCCTCCTACGAGCAGTACTTC. It is translated as CASSQEPSGASYEQYF.

Note on this clone: Its ends do not fully match the called genes, so a read error is possible. This chain connects TRBV5-8 to TRBJ2-7; D is possibly TRBD1 or TRBD2 (5 bases each). Germline CDR1 and CDR2: SGHTS and YDEGEE. The CDR3 extends over 14 amino acids. The CDR3 region has the DNA TGTGCCAGCAGATTGGGTTTGGGGACCGACGAGCAGTACTTC. It translates to CASRLGLGTDEQYF.

The chain recombines TRBV9 with TRBJ1-6, with TRBD1 as a possible D gene (6 bases). The CDR3 loop spans 13 amino acids. Germline V gene sequence: CDR1 SGDLS, CDR2 YYNGEE. The germline V and J ends were trimmed by 3 bases and 7 bases, with 8 bases remaining between them. CDR3 nucleotides: TGTGCCAGCAGCGCGGGGGCGAATTCACCCCTCCACTTT. It is translated as CASSAGANSPLHF.

This clone has a handful of counts. The J gene is TRBJ1-6, the V gene TRBV5-4, with D uncertain. This CDR3 comprises 12 residues. Germline V gene sequence: CDR1 SGHNT, CDR2 YYREEE (reference sequence). V shed 0 bases and J shed 10 bases, with 5 bases lying between them. The CDR3 sequence: CASSLDHSPLHF. In DNA form, the CDR3 reads TGTGCCAGCAGCTTGGATCACTCACCCCTCCACTTT.

V and J are TRBV5-8 and TRBJ2-5; 11 bases fit TRBD2. V dropped 1 base and J dropped 4; count of bases not matched to a gene: 3. The CDR3 contains 15 residues. The V gene's germline CDR1 is SGHTS and CDR2 YDEGEE. The CDR3 here is CASSLLLAGVETQYF. Written as DNA, the CDR3 is TGTGCCAGCAGCTTGTTACTAGCGGGAGTAGAGACCCAGTACTTC.

Ten or more counts support this clone. Germline and junction disagree at one end, which may indicate a read error. V usage is TRBV7-7 and J usage is TRBJ2-1; the match to TRBD2 covers 11 bases. Per germline, CDR1 SSHAT and CDR2 FNYEAQ (reference sequence). There are 15 residues in the CDR3. DNA of the CDR3: TGTGCTAGCAGCCCGGGACTAGCGGCCTACAATGAGCAGTTCTTC. Amino acid sequence: CASSPGLAAYNEQFF.

This chain joins TRBV6-5 and TRBJ2-1; no firm D call. V lost 2 bases to trimming and J lost 8 bases, with 7 bases between them. The germline V gene encodes CDR1 MNHEY and CDR2 SVGAGI. The CDR3 has 12 residues. The CDR3 DNA reads as TGTGCCAGCAGTTACGGCCTGCATGAGCAGTTCTTC. It encodes CASSYGLHEQFF.

This clone was observed a few times. The V gene is TRBV27, the J gene TRBJ2-7; 8 bases are a match to TRBD1. Germline lookup yields CDR1 MNHEY and CDR2 SMNVEV (reference sequence). There are 15 residues in the CDR3. Losses at the gene ends were 5 bases for V and 0 bases for J; bases not matched to a gene: 6. The CDR3, as DNA: TGTGCCAGCAGTCTGGGACAGGATCACTCCTACGAGCAGTACTTC. Amino acids: CASSLGQDHSYEQYF.

The V and J genes are TRBV27 and TRBJ1-5; D gene uncertain. The germline V gene encodes CDR1 MNHEY and CDR2 SMNVEV (reference sequence). Trimming took 6 bases from V and 0 from J, leaving 12 bases between them. The CDR3 loop spans 15 amino acids. The CDR3 nucleotides are TGTGCCAGCAGGTCTCTGATAGATAGCAATCAGCCCCAGCATTTT. Protein: CASRSLIDSNQPQHF.

The chain carries TRBV11-2 and TRBJ2-3, with 13 bases matching TRBD2. The germline gives CDR1 SGHAT, CDR2 FQNNGV. V shed 5 bases and J 2 bases; nucleotides not matched to a gene: 10. The length of the CDR3 is 18 residues. The CDR3: CASSTRLAGGAFTDTQYF. The CDR3 DNA reads TGTGCCAGCAGCACGCGACTAGCGGGGGGTGCATTCACAGATACGCAGTATTTT.

This sequence joins TRBV5-1 and TRBJ2-7; D unclear. V lost 0 bases to trimming and J lost 4 bases, with 8 bases between them. There are 13 residues in the CDR3. Germline loops: CDR1 SGHRS, CDR2 YFSETQ. CDR3 loop: CASSLVGPYEQYF. CDR3 in DNA: TGCGCCAGCAGCTTGGTAGGACCTTACGAGCAGTACTTC. Full variable domain (remainder filled in from reference TRBV5-1 and TRBJ2-7): KAGVTQTPRYLIKTRGQQVTLSCSPISGHRSVSWYQQTPGQGLQFLFEYFSETQRNKGNFPGRFSGRQFSNSRSEMNVSTLELGDSALYLCASSLVGPYEQYFGPGTRLTVT.

The sample holds one count of this clone. The V and J genes are TRBV6-1 and TRBJ2-5, with 8 bases that match TRBD2. This CDR3 spans 16 amino acids. The germline V gene encodes CDR1 MNHNS and CDR2 SASEGT. J was trimmed by 5 bases and V by 3 bases; bases with no gene match: 11. The chain's CDR3 is CASSDLAGTLGETQYF. CDR3 coding DNA: TGTGCCAGCAGTGACCTAGCGGGTACTTTAGGGGAGACCCAGTACTTC.

This clone was counted a single time. The CDR3 nucleotides are TGTGCCAGCAACCTCCAGGGGGCCTACAATGAGCAGTTCTTC. Translated: CASNLQGAYNEQFF. The rearrangement uses TRBV27 and TRBJ2-1, with 7 nucleotides matching TRBD1. CDR3 length: 14 amino acids. V lost 7 bases to trimming and J lost 2 bases; unmatched junction nucleotides: 5. Germline CDR1 and CDR2: MNHEY and SMNVEV (reference sequence).

The chain combines TRBV11-2 with TRBJ2-7; D possibly corresponds to TRBD2 (6 bases). This CDR3 spans 16 amino acids. Germline V gene lookup returns CDR1 SGHAT and CDR2 FQNNGV. The germline V and J ends were trimmed by 2 bases and 3 bases, with 17 bases remaining between them. The CDR3 spells CASSLHSLGGNYEQYF. The DNA for the CDR3 is TGTGCCAGCAGCTTACACTCCTTGGGGGGAAACTACGAGCAGTACTTC.

This clone is termed medium-sized. The chain has TRBV6-1 and TRBJ1-2; 9 bases are a match to TRBD1. The CDR3 is made up of 15 amino acids. Germline values: CDR1 MNHNS, CDR2 SASEGT. V lost 3 bases, J lost 5 bases, and 7 bases stayed unmatched. The CDR3 region is CASSDLGTGLYGYTF. DNA for the CDR3: TGTGCCAGCAGTGACCTCGGGACAGGGCTATATGGCTACACCTTC.

About this clone itself: Other DNA sequences within the sample encode an identical CDR3. The chain recombines TRBV30 with TRBJ2-7; D unresolved. V was trimmed by 0 bases and J by 1 base, leaving 7 bases between them. The CDR3 is made up of 13 amino acids. The germline gives CDR1 GTSNPN, CDR2 SVGIG (reference sequence). The CDR3 region is CAWSVDLSYEQYF. The CDR3 DNA reads TGTGCCTGGAGTGTGGACCTTTCCTACGAGCAGTACTTC.

The rearrangement links TRBV30 to TRBJ2-3, with 7 bases aligning to TRBD1. The CDR3 loop spans 13 amino acids. V shed 3 bases and J 4 bases; nucleotides not matched to a gene: 4. The germline gives CDR1 GTSNPN, CDR2 SVGIG (reference sequence). This CDR3 reads CAWSSTGADTQYF. For the CDR3, the DNA is TGTGCCTGGAGCTCAACAGGGGCAGATACGCAGTATTTT.

On this clone itself: The same CDR3 is also encoded by other DNA sequences in this sample. The J gene is TRBJ2-1, the V gene TRBV28, with D tentatively TRBD2 (5 bases). The CDR3 length is 11 residues. The germline gives CDR1 MDHEN, CDR2 SYDVKM. Trimming left V 1 base short and J 10 bases short, with 5 bases between. Written as DNA, the CDR3 is TGTGCCAGCAGTTTATCGGGGGAGCAGTTCTTC. The encoded protein is CASSLSGEQFF.

This clone was observed a single time. J is TRBJ1-1 and V is TRBV6-1; D is ambiguous. The germline V gene has CDR1 MNHNS and CDR2 SASEGT. The CDR3 is 12 residues long. The V end was cut by 8 bases, the J end by 3 bases, with 10 bases between. This CDR3 reads CASWSGYTEAFF. In nucleotides, the CDR3 is TGTGCCAGCTGGTCGGGTTACACTGAAGCTTTCTTT.